The count of the clone carrying this T cell receptor (beta chain) is one. The trim removed 0 bases at V and 2 bases at J, leaving 6 bases unmatched. This CDR3 spans 16 amino acids. The germline V gene encodes CDR1 MGHRA and CDR2 YSYEKL. The sample is drawn from a study of OX40 agonist ivuxolimab in advanced cancers. Study-wide background: At 0.01 to 10 mg/kg, ivuxolimab was administered intravenously to patients every 2 weeks.

Data came from immunoSEQ multiplex PCR; TCRdb stores just in-frame clones and leaves some out. The sample consists of tens of thousands of clones, nearly 90% of them appearing once. Material: CD4+ or CD8+ T cells sorted from blood, obtained in a trial of the OX40 agonist ivuxolimab. The receptor's source is an adult with an advanced solid tumor such as melanoma, head and neck, liver or kidney cancer. V and J are TRBV4-1 and TRBJ2-7, with TRBD2 matching 8 bases. The CDR3 region is CASSQETSGLTYEQYF. The CDR3 bases are TGCGCCAGCAGCCAAGAAACTAGCGGCCTTACCTACGAGCAGTACTTC.